This T cell receptor beta chain was identified in a study of T-cell reconstitution after alpha-beta-depleted transplantation in children. The CDR3 covers 16 residues. Germline V CDR1 and CDR2: SGHNT, YYREEE (reference sequence). Trimming removed 0 bases from V and 1 base from J, with 13 bases in between. At least ten counts were recorded for this clonotype. The library targeted TCRbeta and was prepared with unique molecular identifiers. Each CDR3 protein gets one entry after TCRdb re-called the PCR reads with MiXCR. Among tens of thousands of distinct CDR3 sequences, more than 5% were seen once, and the ten largest hold over 25%.

This clonotype was obtained from a female patient aged 2-15 years who had a stem cell transplant for aplastic anemia, so the T cells may come from the graft donor. This specimen was PBMCs, mostly from graft donor cells, taken 60 days after TCRalphabeta/CD19-depleted stem cell transplant. The chain is built from TRBV5-4 and TRBJ2-5; D is ambiguous. The CDR3 reads CASSLALTATQETQYF. CDR3 DNA sequence: TGTGCCAGCAGCTTGGCATTAACAGCCACCCAAGAGACCCAGTACTTC.